This TCR beta chain was found in a study of blood T cell repertoires in COVID-19. Background on the study: The study drew acute and convalescent COVID-19 samples from the United States, Italy and Spain. T cells, B-cell-depleted T cells, or PBMCs supplied cDNA or gDNA.

Categorization into cohorts depended on clinical history that participants reported. The CDR3 has 15 amino acids. Germline V gives CDR1 MNHEY, CDR2 SVGAGI. V lost 4 bases and J lost 2, with 14 bases in between. As processed by the authors: How many nucleated cells were present was estimated from reference gene primer amplification. Data came from immunoSEQ multiplex PCR; TCRdb stores just in-frame clones and leaves some out. V and J calls and clone size are copied from that table; D and trimming were computed from the DNA. The table has approximately 350,000 clones, over 80% seen once. The sequenced material came from PBMCs or T cells enriched from blood (not recorded which). The receptor comes from a woman aged 50 to 65 who had recovered from COVID-19. The chain recombines TRBV6-5 with TRBJ2-5, with a possible D match to TRBD2 (5 bases). This CDR3 reads CASSSSTRTQETQYF. CDR3 bases: TGTGCCAGCAGTTCATCGACACGGACTCAAGAGACCCAGTACTTC.